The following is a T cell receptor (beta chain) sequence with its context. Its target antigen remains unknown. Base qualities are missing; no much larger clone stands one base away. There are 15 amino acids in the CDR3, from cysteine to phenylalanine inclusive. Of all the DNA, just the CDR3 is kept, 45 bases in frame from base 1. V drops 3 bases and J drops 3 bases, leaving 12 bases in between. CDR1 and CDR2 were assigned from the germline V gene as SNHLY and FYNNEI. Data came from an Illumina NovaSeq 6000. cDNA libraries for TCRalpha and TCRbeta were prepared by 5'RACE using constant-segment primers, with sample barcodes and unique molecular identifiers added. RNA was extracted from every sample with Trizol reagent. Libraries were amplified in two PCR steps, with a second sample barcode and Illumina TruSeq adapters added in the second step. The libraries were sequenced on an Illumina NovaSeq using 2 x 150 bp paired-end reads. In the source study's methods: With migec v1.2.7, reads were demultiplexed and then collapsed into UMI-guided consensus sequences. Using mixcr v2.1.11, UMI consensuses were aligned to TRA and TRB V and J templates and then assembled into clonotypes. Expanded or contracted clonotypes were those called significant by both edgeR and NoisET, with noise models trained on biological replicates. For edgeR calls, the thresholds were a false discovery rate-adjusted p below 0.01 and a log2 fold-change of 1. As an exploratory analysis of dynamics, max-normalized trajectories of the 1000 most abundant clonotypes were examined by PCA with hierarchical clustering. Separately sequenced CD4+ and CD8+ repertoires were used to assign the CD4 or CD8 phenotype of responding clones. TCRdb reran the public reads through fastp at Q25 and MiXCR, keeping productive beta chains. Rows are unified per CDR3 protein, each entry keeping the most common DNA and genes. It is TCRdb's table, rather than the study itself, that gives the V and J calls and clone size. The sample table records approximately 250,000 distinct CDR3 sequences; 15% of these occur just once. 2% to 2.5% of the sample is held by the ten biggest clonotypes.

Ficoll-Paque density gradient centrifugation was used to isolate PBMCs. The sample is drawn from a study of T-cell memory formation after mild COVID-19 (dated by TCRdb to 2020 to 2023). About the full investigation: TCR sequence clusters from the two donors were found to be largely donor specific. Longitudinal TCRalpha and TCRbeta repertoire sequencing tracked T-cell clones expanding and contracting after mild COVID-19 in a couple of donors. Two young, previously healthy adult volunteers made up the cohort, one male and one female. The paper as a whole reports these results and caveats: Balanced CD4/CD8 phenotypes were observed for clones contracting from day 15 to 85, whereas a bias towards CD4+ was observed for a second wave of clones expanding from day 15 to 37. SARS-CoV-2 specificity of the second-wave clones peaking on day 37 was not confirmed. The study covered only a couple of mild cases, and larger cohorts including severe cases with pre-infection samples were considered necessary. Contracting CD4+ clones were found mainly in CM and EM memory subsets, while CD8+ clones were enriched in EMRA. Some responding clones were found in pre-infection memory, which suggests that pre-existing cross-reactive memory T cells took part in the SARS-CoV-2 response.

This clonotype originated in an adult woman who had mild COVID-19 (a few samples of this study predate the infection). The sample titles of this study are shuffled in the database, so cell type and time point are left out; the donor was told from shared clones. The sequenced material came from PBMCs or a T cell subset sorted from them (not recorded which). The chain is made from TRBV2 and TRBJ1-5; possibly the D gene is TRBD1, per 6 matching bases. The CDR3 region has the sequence CASSEQGRANQPQHF. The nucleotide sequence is TGTGCCAGCAGTGAGCAGGGGAGGGCCAATCAGCCCCAGCATTTT.